The 27 T cell receptor beta chains below were found in one sample sequenced in a study of blood T cell repertoires in COVID-19. Generated by immunoSEQ multiplex PCR, the TCRdb table keeps only in-frame clones and is missing some. The data contain fewer than 70,000 clones, around nine tenths of them seen just once; the ten biggest clones take up roughly 8.4%. What was sequenced was peripheral blood. The receptor source for this set is an older woman with active COVID-19.

V usage is TRBV5-1 and J usage is TRBJ1-1; unclear D gene. Deletions cut 3 bases from V and 0 bases from J, with 6 bases between. Germline lookup yields CDR1 SGHRS and CDR2 YFSETQ. The CDR3 consists of 13 residues. CDR3 coding DNA: TGCGCCAGCAGCTCTATCATGAACACTGAAGCTTTCTTT. This translates into CASSSIMNTEAFF.

CDR3 in amino acids: CASSEISGTSGGTRETQYF. The CDR3 DNA sequence: TGTGCCAGCAGTGAAATATCCGGGACTAGCGGGGGTACTCGAGAGACCCAGTACTTC. The chain couples TRBV27 to TRBJ2-5; 14 bases map to TRBD2. After removal of 5 bases from V and 4 bases from J, the junction contained 15 bases not matched to a gene. Germline lookup yields CDR1 MNHEY and CDR2 SMNVEV (reference sequence). The CDR3 is 19 residues long.

The V gene is TRBV6-5, the J gene TRBJ2-7, with D possibly TRBD1 on 7 matching bases. V lost 6 bases, J lost 3 bases, and 15 bases lay in between. CDR1 is MNHEY, CDR2 SVGAGI, per germline. There are 14 residues in the CDR3. The CDR3 sequence: CASRNGGGGYEQYF. CDR3 in DNA: TGTGCCAGCAGAAATGGAGGGGGCGGCTACGAGCAGTACTTC.

The V call is TRBV19, the J call TRBJ1-1; D gene unclear. Germline CDR1 LNHDA, CDR2 SQIVND (reference sequence). V was shortened by 6 bases and J by 2 bases, with 13 bases between the two germline ends. The CDR3 has 14 amino acids. CDR3 sequence: CASSALGGNTEAFF. In DNA, the CDR3 is TGTGCCAGTAGCGCCCTCGGAGGCAACACTGAAGCTTTCTTT. Complete variable domain (other parts from reference TRBV19 and TRBJ1-1): DGGITQSPKYLFRKEGQNVTLSCEQNLNHDAMYWYRQDPGQGLRLIYYSQIVNDFQKGDIAEGYSVSREKKESFPLTVTSAQKNPTAFYLCASSALGGNTEAFFGQGTRLTVV.

This chain connects TRBV6-5 to TRBJ1-4; 8 bases match TRBD1. This CDR3 spans 14 amino acids. Germline V gene data show CDR1 as MNHEY and CDR2 as SVGAGI. V dropped 3 bases and J dropped 8; count of bases not matched to a gene: 5. CDR3 residues: CASSYGQGGEKLFF. The CDR3 DNA is TGTGCCAGCAGTTATGGACAGGGAGGAGAAAAACTGTTTTTT.

The rearrangement joins TRBV7-2 to TRBJ1-6; 9 nucleotides agree with TRBD1. The CDR3 contains 13 residues. The junction had 3 bases not matched to a gene; V was cut back by 5 bases and J by 10 bases. Germline CDR1 reads SGHTA; CDR2 reads FQGNSA. The CDR3 loop is CASSATGGSPLHF. The DNA of the CDR3 is TGTGCCAGCAGCGCCACAGGGGGCTCACCCCTCCACTTT.

This chain uses TRBV19 with TRBJ1-3; a weak D match, TRBD1 (6 bases). There are 14 residues in the CDR3. The germline V gene has CDR1 LNHDA and CDR2 SQIVND (reference sequence). Trimming took off 4 bases at V and 2 bases at J, with 9 bases between the two ends. DNA for the CDR3: TGTGCCAGTAGTACCCAGGGGACTGGAAACACCATATATTTT. It is translated as CASSTQGTGNTIYF.

The chain combines TRBV7-3 with TRBJ2-1; the match to TRBD2 covers 10 bases. The CDR3 length is 16 residues. V shed 4 bases, J shed 4 bases, and the junction held 7 bases outside the gene matches. The V gene's germline CDR1 is SGHTA and CDR2 FQGTGA. The CDR3 here is CASSSPTSGPYNEQFF. Written as DNA, the CDR3 is TGTGCCAGCAGCTCCCCGACTAGCGGGCCTTACAATGAGCAGTTCTTC. Full variable domain (outside the CDR3, taken from reference TRBV7-3 and TRBJ2-1): GAGVSQTPSNKVTEKGKYVELRCDPISGHTALYWYRQSLGQGPEFLIYFQGTGAADDSGLPNDRFFAVRPEGSVSTLKIQRTERGDSAVYLCASSSPTSGPYNEQFFGPGTRLTVL.

The rearrangement links TRBV7-6 to TRBJ1-1; D is possibly TRBD1 (5 bases). Looked up from germline, CDR1 is SGHVS and CDR2 is FNYEAQ. Trimming cost V 1 base and J 7 bases, with 16 bases left between them. The CDR3 spans 15 residues. CDR3 region: CASSLGRVQLNEAFF. The CDR3, as DNA: TGTGCCAGCAGCTTAGGCAGGGTCCAACTCAATGAAGCTTTCTTT.

The chain is built from TRBV4-1 and TRBJ2-7, with TRBD1 matching over 7 bases. Looked up from germline, CDR1 is MGHRA and CDR2 is YSYEKL. The ends lost 5 bases at V and 0 bases at J; junction bases unmatched: 7. This CDR3 region has 15 residues. CDR3 in amino acids: CASSERQGFSYEQYF. The CDR3 region has the DNA TGCGCCAGCAGCGAACGACAGGGATTCTCCTACGAGCAGTACTTC.

This clone was detected only a few times. The V gene is TRBV6-5, the J gene TRBJ1-5; D is unresolved. CDR1 and CDR2 from the germline V gene are MNHEY and SVGAGI. The V gene lost 7 bases and the J gene lost 5 bases, with 12 bases spanning the gap. The CDR3 is 13 amino acids. DNA of the CDR3: TGTGCCAGCACCCCCGGCCGGGATCAGCCCCAGCATTTT. Translated, it gives CASTPGRDQPQHF.

This clone showed up just once. The J gene is TRBJ1-1, the V gene TRBV6-2 or TRBV6-3; D not certain. Trimming left V 0 bases short and J 0 bases short, with 8 bases between. CDR1 is MNHEY and CDR2 is SVGEGT in the germline V gene. This CDR3 region has 15 residues. Here the CDR3 DNA reads TGTGCCAGCAGTTACTCGTGGCAGATGAACACTGAAGCTTTCTTT. It is translated as CASSYSWQMNTEAFF.

This clone was seen a single time. CDR3 sequence (DNA): TGTGCCAGCAGCTTGGGGTCAGGGAAGTACGAGCAGTACTTC. Protein sequence: CASSLGSGKYEQYF. The chain combines TRBV5-8 with TRBJ2-7; a weak D match, TRBD1 (5 bases). Trimming removed 0 bases from V and 4 bases from J, with 11 bases in between. In germline, CDR1 is SGHTS, CDR2 YDEGEE. The length of the CDR3 is 14 residues.

This clone was picked up a small number of times. The V and J genes are TRBV7-8 and TRBJ2-2, with 12 bases identical to TRBD2. Losses at the gene ends were 5 bases for V and 7 bases for J; bases not matched to a gene: 5. CDR1 and CDR2 (germline): SGHVS, FQNEAQ. This CDR3 is 15 amino acids long. The CDR3 spells CASSPGLAGVGELFF. The DNA of the CDR3 is TGTGCCAGCAGCCCGGGACTAGCGGGCGTCGGGGAGCTGTTTTTT.

The chain recombines TRBV5-4 with TRBJ2-7; D might be TRBD2 (6 bases). The germline V and J ends were trimmed by 3 bases and 0 bases, with 10 bases remaining between them. The CDR3 loop spans 14 amino acids. The germline gives CDR1 SGHNT, CDR2 YYREEE (reference sequence). CDR3 in amino acids: CASSSPGDSYEQYF. For the CDR3, the DNA is TGTGCCAGCAGCTCGCCGGGGGACTCCTACGAGCAGTACTTC.

V usage is TRBV28 and J usage is TRBJ1-5; 9 bases are a match to TRBD1. Germline assignment: CDR1 MDHEN and CDR2 SYDVKM. The CDR3 consists of 19 residues. Trimming took 4 bases from V and 1 from J; bases not matched to a gene: 14. As DNA, the CDR3 is TGTGCCAGCAGTTCCCCCGCAGAGGGACAGGGAAGGAGCAATCAGCCCCAGCATTTT. It codes for CASSSPAEGQGRSNQPQHF.

The V and J genes are TRBV10-1 and TRBJ2-1; D ambiguous. The CDR3 runs to 12 residues. Germline V gene lookup returns CDR1 WNHNN and CDR2 SYGVQD (reference sequence). The ends were cut back, 1 base at V and 7 bases at J, with 5 bases in the middle. CDR3 residues: CASSEWANEQFF. DNA for the CDR3: TGCGCCAGCAGTGAGTGGGCAAATGAGCAGTTCTTC.

The gene calls are TRBV3-1 (or the pseudogene TRBV3-2) and TRBJ2-7; 7 bases map to TRBD1. This CDR3 spans 15 amino acids. The germline CDR1 and CDR2 sequences are LGHDT and YNNKEL (reference sequence). The trim removed 4 bases at V and 2 bases at J, leaving 8 bases unmatched. The CDR3 loop reads CASSLGSGQAYEQYF. The CDR3 DNA is TGTGCCAGCAGCCTAGGATCCGGACAGGCCTACGAGCAGTACTTC.

The V call is TRBV12-5, the J call TRBJ2-3; 9 nucleotides match TRBD2. V lost 6 bases and J lost 1; bases outside the gene matches: 2. The CDR3 sequence is 14 residues long. The V gene's germline CDR1 is LGHNT and CDR2 FRNRAP. The CDR3 bases are TGTGCTAGTGGACTAGCGGGTGGCACAGATACGCAGTATTTT. Protein product: CASGLAGGTDTQYF. Full variable domain (outside the CDR3, taken from reference TRBV12-5 and TRBJ2-3): DARVTQTPRHKVTEMGQEVTMRCQPILGHNTVFWYRQTMMQGLELLAYFRNRAPLDDSGMPKDRFSAEMPDATLATLKIQPSEPRDSAVYFCASGLAGGTDTQYFGPGTRLTVL.

The chain employs TRBV28 and TRBJ2-3; possible D gene TRBD1, 6 bases. Trimming shortened V by 7 bases and J by 4 bases, and 18 bases separated the two germline ends. Germline assignment: CDR1 MDHEN and CDR2 SYDVKM. The CDR3 is made up of 15 amino acids. DNA of the CDR3: TGTGCCAGCATCCGGCAGGGGCGTGGGCCAGATACGCAGTATTTT. As protein: CASIRQGRGPDTQYF. The full variable domain, with the rest looked up from reference TRBV28 and TRBJ2-3, is DVKVTQSSRYLVKRTGEKVFLECVQDMDHENMFWYRQDPGLGLRLIYFSYDVKMKEKGDIPEGYSVSREKKERFSLILESASTNQTSMYLCASIRQGRGPDTQYFGPGTRLTVL.

The rearrangement joins TRBV5-1 to TRBJ2-3, with D possibly being TRBD2 (6 bases). V dropped 0 bases and J dropped 2 bases, with 13 bases sitting between them. Germline V lookup: CDR1 SGHRS, CDR2 YFSETQ. This CDR3 is built from 16 residues. The CDR3 loop is CASSLEGRGFTDTQYF. DNA of the CDR3: TGCGCCAGCAGCTTGGAGGGGCGGGGATTCACAGATACGCAGTATTTT. The variable domain in full, with the rest retrieved from reference TRBV5-1 and TRBJ2-3, is KAGVTQTPRYLIKTRGQQVTLSCSPISGHRSVSWYQQTPGQGLQFLFEYFSETQRNKGNFPGRFSGRQFSNSRSEMNVSTLELGDSALYLCASSLEGRGFTDTQYFGPGTRLTVL.

This chain links TRBV2 with TRBJ2-7; TRBD2 matches at 10 bases. The CDR3 consists of 18 residues. V lost 3 bases, J lost 5 bases, and 16 bases stayed unmatched. Per germline, CDR1 SNHLY and CDR2 FYNNEI. CDR3 sequence (DNA): TGTGCCAGCAGTGAGACAGGGTATCTCGCTAGCGGGAGTCACGAGCAGTACTTC. Its translation: CASSETGYLASGSHEQYF. Variable domain in full (rest from reference TRBV2 and TRBJ2-7): EPEVTQTPSHQVTQMGQEVILRCVPISNHLYFYWYRQILGQKVEFLVSFYNNEISEKSEIFDDQFSVERPDGSNFTLKIRSTKLEDSAMYFCASSETGYLASGSHEQYFGPGTRLTVT.

The chain employs TRBV15 and TRBJ2-3, with a possible D match to TRBD1 (6 bases). This CDR3 has 13 amino acids. The V gene's germline CDR1 is LNHNV and CDR2 YYDKDF (reference sequence). The V gene lost 7 bases and the J gene lost 3 bases, with 11 bases spanning the gap. The CDR3: CATIQGGTDTQYF. The CDR3 nucleotides read TGTGCCACCATACAGGGCGGGACAGATACGCAGTATTTT.

The chain joins TRBV11-2 to TRBJ2-7; 9 bases agree with TRBD1. The CDR3 is 15 amino acids. V gave up 4 bases and J gave up 6 bases; unmatched junction bases: 10. Germline-derived CDR1 and CDR2 are SGHAT and FQNNGV. The CDR3 sequence: CASSSARQGGREQYF. The CDR3 DNA follows: TGTGCCAGCAGCTCCGCGAGACAGGGGGGCCGCGAGCAGTACTTC.

The gene calls are TRBV3-1 (or the pseudogene TRBV3-2) and TRBJ2-7, with 7 positions matching TRBD1. The CDR3 has 15 amino acids. The germline CDR1 and CDR2 sequences are LGHDT and YNNKEL (reference sequence). Trimming cost V 5 bases and J 2 bases; bases outside gene matches: 9. The CDR3 here is CASSWGTGTAYEQYF. The CDR3 DNA is TGTGCCAGCAGCTGGGGAACCGGGACAGCCTACGAGCAGTACTTC.

The chain couples TRBV24-1 to TRBJ2-1, with D unclear. V was trimmed by 2 bases and J by 10 bases, leaving 8 bases between them. This CDR3 has 12 residues. Germline V gene sequence: CDR1 KGHDR, CDR2 SFDVKD. The chain's CDR3 is CATSDSVNEQFF. CDR3 nucleotide sequence: TGTGCCACCAGTGATTCGGTCAACGAGCAGTTCTTC.

The CDR3 is CASSLEARGGELFF. The CDR3 DNA is TGTGCCAGCAGCCTCGAAGCACGTGGCGGGGAGCTGTTTTTT. The genes are TRBV9 and TRBJ2-2, with no clear D. From germline, CDR1 is SGDLS and CDR2 YYNGEE. V gave up 4 bases and J gave up 7 bases, with 14 bases separating them. The length of the CDR3 is 14 residues.